Each of the 5 T cell receptor beta chains below was sequenced from the same sample in a study of T-cell memory formation after mild COVID-19. TCRdb recomputed calls from the 5' RACE reads with MiXCR, one row per CDR3 protein. The table includes 150,000 or so distinct CDR3 sequences, around 15% detected once. Source material: PBMCs or a T cell subset sorted from them (not recorded which). The source is an adult woman who had mild COVID-19 (a few samples of this study predate the infection). Cell type and time point are not known.

This chain links TRBV7-9 with TRBJ1-1; 10 positions match TRBD1. Germline values: CDR1 SEHNR, CDR2 FQNEAQ (reference sequence). The junction had 5 bases not matched to a gene; V was cut back by 4 bases and J by 0 bases. The length of the CDR3 is 16 residues. This CDR3 is CASSSGQGEMNTEAFF. CDR3 DNA: TGTGCCAGCAGCTCCGGACAGGGGGAAATGAACACTGAAGCTTTCTTT.

The sample holds a few counts of this clonotype. The chain is built from TRBV2 and TRBJ2-3, with TRBD2 matching 7 bases. The germline CDR1 and CDR2 sequences are SNHLY and FYNNEI. Losses at the gene ends were 3 bases for V and 0 bases for J; bases not matched to a gene: 3. The CDR3 is 15 amino acids. CDR3 protein: CASSERSGSTDTQYF. CDR3 coding DNA: TGTGCCAGCAGTGAGCGTAGCGGGAGCACAGATACGCAGTATTTT.

This clonotype was seen more than once but under ten times. The chain employs TRBV20-1 and TRBJ2-3; weak D call: TRBD2 (5 bases). The length of the CDR3 is 14 residues. V was trimmed by 5 bases and J by 3 bases, leaving 15 bases between them. Germline V gene lookup returns CDR1 DFQATT and CDR2 SNEGSKA (reference sequence). The DNA for the CDR3 is TGCAGTGCTCCCCATGAACTAGGGACAGATACGCAGTATTTT. This sequence encodes CSAPHELGTDTQYF.

This clonotype was seen more than once but under ten times. The V and J genes are TRBV20-1 and TRBJ2-1; D tentatively fits TRBD1 or TRBD2 (5 bases each). Germline values: CDR1 DFQATT, CDR2 SNEGSKA (reference sequence). The CDR3 contains 17 residues. Trimming took off 1 base at V and 4 bases at J, with 20 bases between the two ends. CDR3 in amino acids: CSARGAWSGRRYNEQFF. The CDR3 DNA sequence: TGCAGTGCTAGAGGAGCCTGGTCGGGACGACGGTACAATGAGCAGTTCTTC.

The CDR3, as DNA: TGCGCCAGCAGCGCTAAAGACAGGGCCAATGAGCAGTTCTTC. Amino acids: CASSAKDRANEQFF. V gene TRBV5-1 combines with J gene TRBJ2-1; 7 positions agree with TRBD1. V lost 4 bases and J lost 6; bases outside the gene matches: 7. Germline V gene sequence: CDR1 SGHRS, CDR2 YFSETQ. The CDR3 covers 14 residues.